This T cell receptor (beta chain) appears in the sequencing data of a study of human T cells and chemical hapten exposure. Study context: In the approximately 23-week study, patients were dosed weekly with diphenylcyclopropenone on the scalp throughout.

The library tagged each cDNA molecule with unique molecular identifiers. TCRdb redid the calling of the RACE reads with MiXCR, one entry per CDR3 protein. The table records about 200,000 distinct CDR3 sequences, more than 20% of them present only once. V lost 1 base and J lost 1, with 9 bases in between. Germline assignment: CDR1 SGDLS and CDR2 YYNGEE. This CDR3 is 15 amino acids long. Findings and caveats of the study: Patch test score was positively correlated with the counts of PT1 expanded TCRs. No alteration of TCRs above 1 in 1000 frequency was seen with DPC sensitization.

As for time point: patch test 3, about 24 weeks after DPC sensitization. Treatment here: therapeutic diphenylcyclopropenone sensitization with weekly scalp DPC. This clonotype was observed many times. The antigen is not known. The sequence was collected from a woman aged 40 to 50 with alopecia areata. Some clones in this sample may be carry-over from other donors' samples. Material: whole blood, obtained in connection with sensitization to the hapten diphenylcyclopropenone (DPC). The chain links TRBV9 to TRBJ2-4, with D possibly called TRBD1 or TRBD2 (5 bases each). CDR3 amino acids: CASSVSGTAKNIQYF. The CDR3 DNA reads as TGTGCCAGCAGCGTATCGGGGACGGCCAAAAACATTCAGTACTTC.